These 20 T cell receptor beta chains were sequenced from one sample in a study of early T cells in non-severe SARS-CoV-2 infection. One entry per CDR3 protein, called by TCRdb with MiXCR from the 5' RACE reads. The table lists around 84,000 distinct CDR3 sequences, around 14% of them singletons. Sequenced sample: whole blood. The receptors stem from an adult who was a healthcare worker with PCR-confirmed SARS-CoV-2 infection or an uninfected control (not recorded which).

In this sample, this clonotype turned up many times. The rearrangement uses TRBV20-1 and TRBJ2-4; D is undetermined. This CDR3 is built from 16 residues. V gave up 3 bases and J gave up 0 bases, with 15 bases separating them. Germline CDR1 reads DFQATT; CDR2 reads SNEGSKA (reference sequence). The CDR3 sequence is CSASDDPHLAKNIQYF. Written as DNA, the CDR3 is TGCAGTGCTAGTGATGATCCTCACCTAGCCAAAAACATTCAGTACTTC.

This clonotype appeared a few times. The gene calls are TRBV27 and TRBJ1-1; 11 bases match TRBD1. The length of the CDR3 is 15 residues. The ends lost 7 bases at V and 4 bases at J; junction bases unmatched: 8. Germline values: CDR1 MNHEY, CDR2 SMNVEV (reference sequence). CDR3 sequence reads: CASNWGTGGFTEAFF. The CDR3 DNA reads TGTGCCAGCAACTGGGGGACAGGGGGTTTCACTGAAGCTTTCTTT.

The chain joins TRBV9 to TRBJ2-3; 7 bases align to TRBD1. V lost 4 bases to trimming and J lost 1 base; unmatched junction nucleotides: 6. This CDR3 contains 15 residues. The germline V gene has CDR1 SGDLS and CDR2 YYNGEE. The DNA for the CDR3 is TGTGCCAGCAGCAGACAGGGCGGCGGCACAGATACGCAGTATTTT. As protein: CASSRQGGGTDTQYF.

The chain recombines TRBV29-1 with TRBJ2-1; unclear D gene. The germline V gene has CDR1 SQVTM and CDR2 ANQGSEA. The CDR3 is made up of 14 amino acids. V was cut by 1 base and J by 8 bases, with 15 bases left in between. The CDR3 reads CSVEVRLGLDEQFF. The CDR3 DNA follows: TGCAGCGTTGAAGTTCGTTTGGGATTGGATGAGCAGTTCTTC.

The chain uses TRBV3-1 and TRBJ2-7; D remains unclear. The CDR3 covers 13 residues. The germline gives CDR1 LGHDT, CDR2 YNNKEL (reference sequence). With 0 bases removed from V and 7 bases from J, the gap between germline ends came to 10 bases. In DNA, the CDR3 is TGTGCCAGCAGCCAAGACCCCAGTGGGGAGCAGTACTTC. This translates into CASSQDPSGEQYF.

This clonotype showed up just a few times. V and J are TRBV6-6 and TRBJ1-2; 10 nucleotides align to TRBD1. J gave up 3 bases and V 2 bases, and 3 bases lay outside the gene matches. The CDR3 spans 15 residues. CDR1 is MNHNY and CDR2 is SVGAGI in the germline V gene (reference sequence). CDR3 DNA: TGTGCCAGCAGTTACCGGGGGACAGGGGACTATGGCTACACCTTC. Translated, it gives CASSYRGTGDYGYTF.

This clonotype was counted ten times or more. The CDR3 DNA reads as TGTGCCAGCAGTTTAGGTGGCCTCTCTGGAAACACCATATATTTT. As protein: CASSLGGLSGNTIYF. The chain couples TRBV27 to TRBJ1-3; D remains ambiguous. Per germline, CDR1 MNHEY and CDR2 SMNVEV (reference sequence). The CDR3 is 15 residues long. Between the trimmed V and J ends, which lost 2 bases and 0 bases, there was a span of 8 bases.

This clonotype was seen a few times. The chain combines TRBV6-5 with TRBJ2-2, with D possibly TRBD2 on 5 matching bases. Germline values: CDR1 MNHEY, CDR2 SVGAGI. Trimming cost V 0 bases and J 5 bases, with 13 bases left between them. The CDR3 is made up of 16 amino acids. The DNA of the CDR3 is TGTGCCAGCAGTTACTCGACCCTCCGGGGTACCGGGGAGCTGTTTTTT. Its protein is CASSYSTLRGTGELFF.

This sequence joins TRBV6-1 and TRBJ2-4; TRBD1 is a possible D gene (6 bases). Germline CDR1 and CDR2: MNHNS and SASEGT. The V end lost 4 bases, the J end lost 15 bases, and 13 bases lay between the germline ends. CDR3 length: 11 amino acids. The CDR3 spells CASSVQGHGYF. The CDR3 DNA sequence: TGTGCCAGCAGTGTACAGGGCCATGGGTACTTC.

In its sample, this clonotype was seen a few times. This rearrangement joins TRBV20-1 to TRBJ2-7, with D unclear. CDR1 is DFQATT and CDR2 is SNEGSKA in the germline V gene (reference sequence). V lost 2 bases to trimming and J lost 3 bases, with 11 bases between them. The CDR3 contains 13 residues. The CDR3 bases are TGCAGTGCTAGACCCCGATTGGTCTACGAGCAGTACTTC. It encodes CSARPRLVYEQYF.

The chain links TRBV6-5 to TRBJ2-7, with 7 bases lining up with TRBD1. The germline gives CDR1 MNHEY, CDR2 SVGAGI. This CDR3 spans 16 amino acids. The V and J ends lost 4 bases and 0 bases, in that order; junction bases with no gene match: 9. The CDR3: CASSSPRTGTSYEQYF. In DNA form, the CDR3 reads TGTGCCAGCAGTTCCCCGCGGACAGGAACCTCCTACGAGCAGTACTTC.

This sequence joins TRBV29-1 and TRBJ2-7, with unresolved D. Trimming pared 0 bases from V and 1 base from J, leaving 13 bases between. CDR1 and CDR2 from the germline V gene are SQVTM and ANQGSEA. CDR3 length equals 15 residues. DNA of the CDR3: TGCAGCGTTGAAGATGGGGTCACCGAGTCCTACGAGCAGTACTTC. Translated, it gives CSVEDGVTESYEQYF.

This clonotype has more than one count but fewer than ten. This chain joins TRBV5-1 and TRBJ2-6, with TRBD2 matching 7 bases. Germline V gene lookup returns CDR1 SGHRS and CDR2 YFSETQ. The CDR3 is 16 residues long. V lost 4 bases and J lost 0; bases outside the gene matches: 4. The CDR3 sequence is CASSPGGGSGANVLTF. CDR3 bases: TGCGCCAGCAGCCCTGGGGGGGGCTCTGGGGCCAACGTCCTGACTTTC. Combining the CDR3 with reference TRBV5-1 and TRBJ2-6 gives the whole variable domain KAGVTQTPRYLIKTRGQQVTLSCSPISGHRSVSWYQQTPGQGLQFLFEYFSETQRNKGNFPGRFSGRQFSNSRSEMNVSTLELGDSALYLCASSPGGGSGANVLTFGAGSRLTVL.

This clonotype has a handful of counts. The chain links TRBV21-1 to TRBJ1-2; the D segment call TRBD1 is taken from the table without a DNA check. TRBV21-1 is tagged as a pseudogene. The CDR3 extends over 15 amino acids. CDR3 in amino acids: CASSKAHTGLRGYTF. In DNA form, the CDR3 reads TGTGCCAGCAGCAAAGCCCATACGGGGCTTAGGGGCTACACCTTC.

This clonotype occurred many times. V is TRBV6-5 and J is TRBJ2-7; the match to TRBD1 covers 8 bases. The CDR3 is made up of 15 amino acids. Germline CDR1 is MNHEY and CDR2 is SVGAGI. The J segment lost 1 base and the V segment lost 0 bases, leaving 2 bases of the junction unmatched. CDR3 protein: CASSYSYRGSYEQYF. The CDR3 DNA follows: TGTGCCAGCAGTTACTCGTACAGGGGGTCCTACGAGCAGTACTTC.

This clonotype was observed at least ten times. V and J are TRBV20-1 and TRBJ2-3; D is undetermined. Deletions cut 7 bases from V and 0 bases from J, with 8 bases between. Per the germline V gene, CDR1 is DFQATT and CDR2 is SNEGSKA (reference sequence). The CDR3 is made up of 12 amino acids. The CDR3 DNA reads as TGCAGTGTTCAGAAAAGCACAGATACGCAGTATTTT. Protein product: CSVQKSTDTQYF.

This clonotype was observed a few times. V and J are TRBV11-2 and TRBJ2-7; no clear D gene. Germline CDR1 and CDR2: SGHAT and FQNNGV. CDR3 length: 12 residues. V lost 2 bases and J lost 3, with 5 bases in between. In nucleotides, the CDR3 is TGTGCCAGCAGCTTAACCGACTACGAGCAGTACTTC. This sequence encodes CASSLTDYEQYF.

This clonotype was counted a few times. The V call is TRBV28, the J call TRBJ2-7, with D uncertain. V shed 8 bases and J shed 2 bases, with 10 bases lying between them. This CDR3 contains 12 residues. Germline-derived CDR1 and CDR2 are MDHEN and SYDVKM. CDR3 coding DNA: TGTGCCAGCGAGGACCGTACCTACGAGCAGTACTTC. Translated: CASEDRTYEQYF.

CDR3 coding DNA: TGTGCCAGCAGCCCCGCCGGGACAGGGTTTCAAGCTTTCTTT. Translation: CASSPAGTGFQAFF. The rearrangement links TRBV14 to TRBJ1-1; TRBD1 matches 9 bases. CDR1 and CDR2 (germline): SGHDN, FVKESK. The junction had 9 bases not matched to a gene; V was cut back by 4 bases and J by 9 bases. CDR3 size: 14 residues.

The chain carries TRBV6-6 and TRBJ2-1, with TRBD2 identical over 8 bases. CDR1 is MNHNY, CDR2 SVGAGI, per germline (reference sequence). The CDR3 loop spans 14 amino acids. After removal of 5 bases from V and 6 bases from J, the junction contained 6 bases not matched to a gene. Here the CDR3 DNA reads TGTGCCAGCAGTACAGAACTAGCGGCCAATGAGCAGTTCTTC. This codes for CASSTELAANEQFF.